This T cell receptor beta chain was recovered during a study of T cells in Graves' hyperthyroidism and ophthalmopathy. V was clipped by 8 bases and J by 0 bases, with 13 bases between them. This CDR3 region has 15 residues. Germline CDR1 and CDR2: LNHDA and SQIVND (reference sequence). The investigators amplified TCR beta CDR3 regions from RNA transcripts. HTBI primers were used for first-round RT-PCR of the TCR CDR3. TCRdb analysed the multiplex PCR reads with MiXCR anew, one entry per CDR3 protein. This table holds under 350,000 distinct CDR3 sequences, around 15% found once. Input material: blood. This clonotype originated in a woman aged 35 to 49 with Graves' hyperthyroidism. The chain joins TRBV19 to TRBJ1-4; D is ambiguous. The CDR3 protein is CASLRGTATNEKLFF. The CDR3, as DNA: TGTGCCAGTTTGCGAGGCACCGCAACTAATGAAAAACTGTTTTTT.